Below, one T cell receptor (beta chain) is given with its context. Its recognized antigen is unknown. No base qualities exist here, and no much larger clone lies one base off it. This specimen belongs to a study of blood T cell repertoires in COVID-19 (TCRdb year 2020). As for the study more broadly: Collaborator samples came from the United States, Italy and Spain and covered acute and convalescent phases of COVID-19. The material from the prospective study consisted of cDNA or gDNA derived from T cells, B-cell-depleted T cells, or PBMCs. Subjects who had been exposed to COVID-19, were actively infected with it, or had recovered from it provided the deeply sampled blood TCRbeta repertoires that made up the dataset. A freely available public database, intended as a resource for researchers studying the immune response to SARS-CoV-2, is where the repertoires were released. Samples came from the ongoing ImmuneRACE study (first 160 participants) plus 1,254 subjects from 6 global collaborators. Sample metadata almost always included a de-identified subject ID, COVID-19 status, age in years and sex. HLA class I and class II types, where available, came from metadata supplied by the sample provider rather than from assay-based typing. The paper's findings and limits, for the study overall: The quantity of clinical and demographic metadata differed by source and by participant and was supplied without curation.

TCRbeta CDR3 regions were amplified from genomic DNA by means of the immunoSEQ Assay, a bias-controlled multiplex PCR. Under the source paper's analysis protocol: The number of nucleated cells in each sample was estimated from the amplification of reference gene primers within the assay. Sequence reads were collapsed and filtered to measure the absolute abundance of every unique TCRbeta CDR3 rearrangement. For each sample, productive Simpson clonality was calculated by taking the square root of Simpson's diversity index across productive rearrangements. The table comes from immuneACCESS by way of TCRdb, which keeps in-frame sequences with V and J called. Part of the clones is missing from these tables; in studies checked, under half for an unresolved V gene and the rest for unknown reasons. The V and J calls and clone size are taken from that table; D and trimming were inferred from the DNA. Within this sample are tens of thousands of clones, with around nine tenths of them counted one time only. The top ten clones comprise roughly 5.9% of the sample.

The CDR3 runs 15 amino acids, cysteine and phenylalanine included. The DNA shown is the 45-base CDR3, in frame from base 1. According to the germline V gene, CDR1 reads SGHDT and CDR2 reads YYEEEE. Clipping removes 3 bases from V and 2 bases from J, with 5 as the unmatched junction base count. The collaborating institutions used their own protocols to collect whole blood in K2EDTA tubes. For TCRbeta analysis, collaborator samples were shipped as frozen whole blood, as isolated PBMCs, or as DNA extracted from either sample type. Specimen: peripheral blood. Here the chain combines TRBV5-6 and TRBJ2-5; 9 junctional bases match TRBD2. The clonotype comes from a man between 50 and 59 years old with active COVID-19. Here is the DNA: TGTGCCAGCAGCTGGGGACTAGCATTACAAGAGACCCAGTACTTC. It translates to CASSWGLALQETQYF.